Below are 25 T cell receptor beta chains sequenced from a single sample in a study of CD8+ T cells in alopecia areata. Extracted RNA was reverse transcribed into cDNA, the sequencing template. Using immunoSEQ multiplex PCR, the repertoire was profiled, and TCRdb retains in-frame clones only, with some absent. The sample carries over 95,000 clones, 56% recorded once. Treatment given: oral pan-JAK inhibitor, 5-10 mg twice daily. The specimen was CD4+ T cells sorted from blood, collected at week 24, from a patient treated with tofacitinib. The receptors stem from a human donor with alopecia areata.

This clone came up a few times. The V call is TRBV7-9, the J call TRBJ2-7, with D uncertain. V lost 1 base and J 0 bases, leaving 7 bases between the germline ends. Germline V gene lookup returns CDR1 SEHNR and CDR2 FQNEAQ (reference sequence). CDR3 length: 14 residues. As DNA, the CDR3 is TGTGCCAGCAGCTTAGGGCATACCTCCTACGAGCAGTACTTC. Protein sequence: CASSLGHTSYEQYF.

The chain recombines TRBV29-1 with TRBJ1-6, with 9 positions matching TRBD1. J was trimmed by 10 bases and V by 7 bases; bases with no gene match: 8. Germline V gene data show CDR1 as SQVTM and CDR2 as ANQGSEA. This CDR3 spans 13 amino acids. The CDR3, as DNA: TGCAGCGCAAGGGACAGGGTCGGATCACCCCTCCACTTT. This codes for CSARDRVGSPLHF.

The V and J genes are TRBV30 and TRBJ1-2; 11 bases agree with TRBD1. Germline values: CDR1 GTSNPN, CDR2 SVGIG (reference sequence). The CDR3 is 17 amino acids. V trimming: 1 base; J trimming: 3 bases; junction bases outside the gene matches: 10. CDR3 sequence reads: CAWSAPGTGGLHYGYTF. The CDR3 nucleotides are TGTGCCTGGAGTGCCCCCGGGACAGGGGGTTTGCACTATGGCTACACCTTC.

This clone was counted only a few times. The chain combines TRBV2 with TRBJ2-7; 7 nucleotides match TRBD2. The CDR3 is 14 residues long. Trimming cost V 6 bases and J 2 bases; bases outside gene matches: 7. CDR1 and CDR2 from the germline V gene are SNHLY and FYNNEI. CDR3 region: CASREAGTTYEQYF. The DNA for the CDR3 is TGTGCCAGCAGAGAGGCCGGGACTACCTACGAGCAGTACTTC.

This clone was counted only a few times. This chain links TRBV10-2 with TRBJ1-5; TRBD1 matches at 8 bases. The CDR3 loop spans 14 amino acids. CDR1 is WSHSY, CDR2 SAAADI, per germline. Trimming cost V 8 bases and J 7 bases; bases outside gene matches: 10. CDR3 residues: CASGTGGPGQPQHF. The DNA of the CDR3 is TGCGCCAGCGGTACAGGGGGACCGGGACAGCCCCAGCATTTT.

The chain joins TRBV5-4 to TRBJ1-3, with D possibly TRBD1 on 5 matching bases. The germline V gene has CDR1 SGHNT and CDR2 YYREEE (reference sequence). Trimming took 0 bases from V and 0 from J, leaving 13 bases between them. The CDR3 totals 17 residues. DNA of the CDR3: TGTGCCAGCAGCTTGGACGGACACCCGAGCTCTGGAAACACCATATATTTT. Protein: CASSLDGHPSSGNTIYF.

This clone was detected only a few times. The J gene is TRBJ2-5, the V gene TRBV29-1; maybe TRBD2 (6 bases). Germline CDR1 SQVTM, CDR2 ANQGSEA. Trimming pared 6 bases from V and 5 bases from J, leaving 25 bases between. The CDR3 length is 16 residues. DNA for the CDR3: TGCAGCGTCCCCACCTCTCCTAGCGATTGGGGGGAGACCCAGTACTTC. Residues: CSVPTSPSDWGETQYF.

In this sample, this clone turned up a few times. The V call is TRBV15, the J call TRBJ2-5; no reliable D call. The CDR3 has 13 amino acids. Trimming cost V 0 bases and J 6 bases, with 8 bases left between them. Germline loops: CDR1 LNHNV, CDR2 YYDKDF (reference sequence). In DNA form, the CDR3 reads TGTGCCACCAGCAGAGATGGCCCTCAGACCCAGTACTTC. This encodes CATSRDGPQTQYF.

The chain recombines TRBV29-1 with TRBJ2-7, with TRBD2 matching over 9 bases. The V segment lost 5 bases and the J segment 1 base; nucleotides outside the gene matches: 6. This CDR3 is built from 14 residues. Germline V CDR1 and CDR2: SQVTM, ANQGSEA. The CDR3 reads CSVFKRGASYEQYF. CDR3 DNA sequence: TGCAGCGTTTTTAAGCGGGGGGCATCCTACGAGCAGTACTTC.

The V call is TRBV5-1, the J call TRBJ1-1; TRBD1 is a possible D gene (6 bases). V was pared by 5 bases and J by 6 bases, with 17 bases between. Germline loops: CDR1 SGHRS, CDR2 YFSETQ. The CDR3 loop spans 14 amino acids. CDR3 sequence (DNA): TGCGCCAGCAGAACGATGGGGGCTTCGGCTGAAGCTTTCTTT. It translates to CASRTMGASAEAFF.

This clone came up once. The chain employs TRBV4-2 and TRBJ2-3, with D hard to call. The ends were cut back, 0 bases at V and 2 bases at J, with 9 bases in the middle. Germline assignment: CDR1 LGHNA and CDR2 YNFKEQ. This CDR3 is built from 15 residues. As DNA, the CDR3 is TGTGCCAGCAGCCAAGATCGCACGTTCACAGATACGCAGTATTTT. The encoded protein is CASSQDRTFTDTQYF.

This clone occurred once. This chain joins TRBV25-1 and TRBJ1-2; D not resolved. The CDR3 has 11 residues. The germline V gene encodes CDR1 MGHDK and CDR2 SYGVNS. Trimming cost V 1 base and J 14 bases, with 11 bases left between them. In nucleotides, the CDR3 is TGTGCCAGCAGTGAATTCGGCCGGTCTACCTTC. It is translated as CASSEFGRSTF.

The rearrangement uses TRBV5-1 and TRBJ2-2; 9 bases fit TRBD1. This CDR3 is 14 amino acids long. The junction had 2 bases not matched to a gene; V was cut back by 4 bases and J by 4 bases. The germline V gene encodes CDR1 SGHRS and CDR2 YFSETQ. CDR3 DNA sequence: TGCGCCAGCAGCGGACAGGGGATCACCGGGGAGCTGTTTTTT. Translating it yields CASSGQGITGELFF. Complete variable domain (other parts from reference TRBV5-1 and TRBJ2-2): KAGVTQTPRYLIKTRGQQVTLSCSPISGHRSVSWYQQTPGQGLQFLFEYFSETQRNKGNFPGRFSGRQFSNSRSEMNVSTLELGDSALYLCASSGQGITGELFFGEGSRLTVL.

V is TRBV7-2 and J is TRBJ1-6; D is unresolved. V dropped 8 bases and J dropped 5 bases, with 7 bases sitting between them. Germline V gives CDR1 SGHTA, CDR2 FQGNSA. The CDR3 totals 12 residues. CDR3 bases: TGTGCCAGCGGGATAAATAATTCACCCCTCCACTTT. Its translation is CASGINNSPLHF.

A single count supports this clone. The rearrangement uses TRBV18 and TRBJ1-6; tentatively, D is TRBD1 (6 bases). This CDR3 contains 15 residues. Germline V lookup: CDR1 KGHSH, CDR2 LQKENI. Trimming took 2 bases from V and 5 from J, leaving 10 bases between them. This CDR3 is CASSPGRTDNSPLHF. For the CDR3, the DNA is TGTGCCAGCTCACCAGGGAGGACAGATAATTCACCCCTCCACTTT.

The sample holds a few counts of this clone. The V and J genes are TRBV19 and TRBJ2-4; D is perhaps TRBD1 (6 bases). Germline loops: CDR1 LNHDA, CDR2 SQIVND (reference sequence). Trimming left V 5 bases short and J 5 bases short, with 13 bases between. This CDR3 is 14 amino acids long. For the CDR3, the DNA is TGTGCCAGTAGTCTCTACAGGGATGAAAACATTCAGTACTTC. Translation: CASSLYRDENIQYF.

This clone has more than one count but fewer than ten. The CDR3 coding sequence is TGCAGCGTTCAGGGCCTTGGGAACACTGAAGCTTTCTTT. Translation gives CSVQGLGNTEAFF. The chain joins TRBV29-1 to TRBJ1-1; perhaps TRBD1 as D (5 bases). CDR1 and CDR2 (germline): SQVTM, ANQGSEA. The V end lost 5 bases, the J end lost 1 base, and 11 bases lay between the germline ends. The CDR3 has 13 amino acids.

This clone has a handful of counts. J is TRBJ1-2 and V is TRBV29-1, with a weak D call TRBD1 (6 bases). V lost 2 bases, J lost 8 bases, and 12 bases lay in between. The CDR3 is 12 amino acids. Germline V gene sequence: CDR1 SQVTM, CDR2 ANQGSEA. The CDR3 spells CSVEHRVKGYTF. DNA of the CDR3: TGCAGCGTTGAACACAGGGTGAAGGGCTACACCTTC.

This clone was observed a single time. V is TRBV11-3 and J is TRBJ2-1; 7 bases are a match to TRBD2. The CDR3 is 14 residues long. CDR1 SGHNT and CDR2 YENEEA come from the germline V gene. V gave up 5 bases and J gave up 6 bases; unmatched junction bases: 7. The CDR3, as DNA: TGTGCCAGCAGCGGCCGGGGGGAGGTCAATGAGCAGTTCTTC. Amino acid sequence: CASSGRGEVNEQFF.

On this clone itself: The junction departs from the called germline gene at one end, perhaps through a read error. This chain uses TRBV5-6 with TRBJ1-2; 9 bases map to TRBD1. Germline V gives CDR1 SGHDT, CDR2 YYEEEE. There are 14 residues in the CDR3. The CDR3 region is CASGLGTGLYGYTF. CDR3 nucleotide sequence: TGTGCCAGCGGCTTGGGGACAGGGCTCTATGGCTACACCTTC.

The rearrangement links TRBV7-9 to TRBJ2-1; the D gene is possibly TRBD1 (6 bases). Germline V gives CDR1 SEHNR, CDR2 FQNEAQ (reference sequence). This CDR3 spans 14 amino acids. The ends were cut back, 6 bases at V and 6 bases at J, with 15 bases in the middle. The CDR3 sequence: CASRKNRDSNEQFF. The CDR3 bases are TGTGCCAGCAGGAAGAACAGGGATAGCAATGAGCAGTTCTTC.

This clone was counted only a few times. This chain uses TRBV29-1 with TRBJ2-1, with D tentatively TRBD1 (6 bases). CDR1 and CDR2 (germline): SQVTM, ANQGSEA. The CDR3 has 13 residues. V dropped 4 bases and J dropped 9 bases, with 16 bases sitting between them. CDR3 region: CSVGKLRGSEQFF. CDR3 sequence (DNA): TGCAGCGTTGGAAAGCTCAGGGGTAGTGAGCAGTTCTTC.

In this sample, this clone turned up many times. The rearrangement uses TRBV2 and TRBJ2-3; D might be TRBD2 (5 bases). This CDR3 region has 14 residues. Germline V CDR1 and CDR2: SNHLY, FYNNEI. Between the trimmed V and J ends, which lost 4 bases and 2 bases, there was a span of 10 bases. The CDR3 reads CASSGLLPTDTQYF. CDR3 nucleotides: TGTGCCAGCAGTGGACTACTTCCCACAGATACGCAGTATTTT.

The chain is built from TRBV11-1 and TRBJ1-6; TRBD1 agrees at 8 bases. Germline CDR1 and CDR2: SGHAT and FQDESV (reference sequence). The CDR3 covers 16 residues. With 7 bases clipped from V and 6 bases from J, the junction kept 11 bases outside the gene matches. Here the CDR3 reads CASTASGTGFNSPLHF. The CDR3 nucleotides are TGTGCCAGCACCGCGTCCGGGACAGGCTTTAATTCACCCCTCCACTTT. Together with reference TRBV11-1 and TRBJ1-6, the CDR3 gives the full variable domain: EAEVAQSPRYKITEKSQAVAFWCDPISGHATLYWYRQILGQGPELLVQFQDESVVDDSQLPKDRFSAERLKGVDSTLKIQPAELGDSAMYLCASTASGTGFNSPLHFGNGTRLTVT.

This clone was seen only a few times. V usage is TRBV14 and J usage is TRBJ1-2; 8 bases are a match to TRBD1. Losses at the gene ends were 3 bases for V and 7 bases for J; bases not matched to a gene: 4. The CDR3 is 13 residues long. Germline loops: CDR1 SGHDN, CDR2 FVKESK. CDR3 sequence: CASSQRTGSGYTF. DNA for the CDR3: TGTGCCAGCAGCCAGCGGACAGGGTCTGGCTACACCTTC.